This entry is about one TCR beta chain. The V end lost 7 bases, the J end lost 4 bases, and 11 bases lay between the germline ends. CDR3 length: 13 amino acids. Per the germline V gene, CDR1 is ENHRY and CDR2 is SYGVKD. The source of the sample is a study of shared T cell receptors in the human thymus. TCRdb's table, derived via immunoSEQ multiplex PCR, lists solely in-frame clones and lacks some. In the table there are 550,000 to 800,000 clones, 80% to 90% of which are singletons. These records were also assigned to another study, of human thymus T cells. That paper adds: Resections obtained during corrective heart surgery supplied the thymus tissue. Use of V and J genes seemed skewed within the thymic and blood repertoires.

The clonotype comes from a girl under three years old with a congenital heart defect. The chain has TRBV10-3 and TRBJ1-5, with D maybe TRBD1 (6 bases). Material for sequencing was thymocytes. For the CDR3, the DNA is TGTGCCATCACCGACAGGTCTAATCAGCCCCAGCATTTT. It encodes CAITDRSNQPQHF.